This TCR beta chain was recovered during a study of cytomegalovirus exposure and HLA in healthy donors. Whole-study findings and limits: When analyzed later, a missense DCLRE1C variant was found to be linked to TCR beta V- and J-gene trimming. Several of the most significant clusters appeared, in a later analysis, to be linked to common viral pathogens. A prior analysis recorded that most TCR beta V segments were productive about 90% or about 30% of the time.

PCR used 60 Vbeta primers and 13 Jbeta primers. Clones were sequenced by immunoSEQ multiplex PCR, and TCRdb holds only the in-frame ones, with some missing. Among about 200,000 clones, around four fifths were seen once, and the ten largest hold approximately 0.99%. Turning to this clone: Its antigen remains unidentified.

The trim removed 5 bases at V and 0 bases at J, leaving 2 bases unmatched. The CDR3 has 15 amino acids. Germline V CDR1 and CDR2: KGHSH, LQKENI. Sequencing used PBMCs. The clonotype comes from a middle-aged woman in good health and CMV-seronegative. V and J are TRBV18 and TRBJ2-2; the match to TRBD1 covers 8 bases. The DNA of the CDR3 is TGTGCCAGCTCATCGGACAGGGCGAACACCGGGGAGCTGTTTTTT. It yields the protein CASSSDRANTGELFF.